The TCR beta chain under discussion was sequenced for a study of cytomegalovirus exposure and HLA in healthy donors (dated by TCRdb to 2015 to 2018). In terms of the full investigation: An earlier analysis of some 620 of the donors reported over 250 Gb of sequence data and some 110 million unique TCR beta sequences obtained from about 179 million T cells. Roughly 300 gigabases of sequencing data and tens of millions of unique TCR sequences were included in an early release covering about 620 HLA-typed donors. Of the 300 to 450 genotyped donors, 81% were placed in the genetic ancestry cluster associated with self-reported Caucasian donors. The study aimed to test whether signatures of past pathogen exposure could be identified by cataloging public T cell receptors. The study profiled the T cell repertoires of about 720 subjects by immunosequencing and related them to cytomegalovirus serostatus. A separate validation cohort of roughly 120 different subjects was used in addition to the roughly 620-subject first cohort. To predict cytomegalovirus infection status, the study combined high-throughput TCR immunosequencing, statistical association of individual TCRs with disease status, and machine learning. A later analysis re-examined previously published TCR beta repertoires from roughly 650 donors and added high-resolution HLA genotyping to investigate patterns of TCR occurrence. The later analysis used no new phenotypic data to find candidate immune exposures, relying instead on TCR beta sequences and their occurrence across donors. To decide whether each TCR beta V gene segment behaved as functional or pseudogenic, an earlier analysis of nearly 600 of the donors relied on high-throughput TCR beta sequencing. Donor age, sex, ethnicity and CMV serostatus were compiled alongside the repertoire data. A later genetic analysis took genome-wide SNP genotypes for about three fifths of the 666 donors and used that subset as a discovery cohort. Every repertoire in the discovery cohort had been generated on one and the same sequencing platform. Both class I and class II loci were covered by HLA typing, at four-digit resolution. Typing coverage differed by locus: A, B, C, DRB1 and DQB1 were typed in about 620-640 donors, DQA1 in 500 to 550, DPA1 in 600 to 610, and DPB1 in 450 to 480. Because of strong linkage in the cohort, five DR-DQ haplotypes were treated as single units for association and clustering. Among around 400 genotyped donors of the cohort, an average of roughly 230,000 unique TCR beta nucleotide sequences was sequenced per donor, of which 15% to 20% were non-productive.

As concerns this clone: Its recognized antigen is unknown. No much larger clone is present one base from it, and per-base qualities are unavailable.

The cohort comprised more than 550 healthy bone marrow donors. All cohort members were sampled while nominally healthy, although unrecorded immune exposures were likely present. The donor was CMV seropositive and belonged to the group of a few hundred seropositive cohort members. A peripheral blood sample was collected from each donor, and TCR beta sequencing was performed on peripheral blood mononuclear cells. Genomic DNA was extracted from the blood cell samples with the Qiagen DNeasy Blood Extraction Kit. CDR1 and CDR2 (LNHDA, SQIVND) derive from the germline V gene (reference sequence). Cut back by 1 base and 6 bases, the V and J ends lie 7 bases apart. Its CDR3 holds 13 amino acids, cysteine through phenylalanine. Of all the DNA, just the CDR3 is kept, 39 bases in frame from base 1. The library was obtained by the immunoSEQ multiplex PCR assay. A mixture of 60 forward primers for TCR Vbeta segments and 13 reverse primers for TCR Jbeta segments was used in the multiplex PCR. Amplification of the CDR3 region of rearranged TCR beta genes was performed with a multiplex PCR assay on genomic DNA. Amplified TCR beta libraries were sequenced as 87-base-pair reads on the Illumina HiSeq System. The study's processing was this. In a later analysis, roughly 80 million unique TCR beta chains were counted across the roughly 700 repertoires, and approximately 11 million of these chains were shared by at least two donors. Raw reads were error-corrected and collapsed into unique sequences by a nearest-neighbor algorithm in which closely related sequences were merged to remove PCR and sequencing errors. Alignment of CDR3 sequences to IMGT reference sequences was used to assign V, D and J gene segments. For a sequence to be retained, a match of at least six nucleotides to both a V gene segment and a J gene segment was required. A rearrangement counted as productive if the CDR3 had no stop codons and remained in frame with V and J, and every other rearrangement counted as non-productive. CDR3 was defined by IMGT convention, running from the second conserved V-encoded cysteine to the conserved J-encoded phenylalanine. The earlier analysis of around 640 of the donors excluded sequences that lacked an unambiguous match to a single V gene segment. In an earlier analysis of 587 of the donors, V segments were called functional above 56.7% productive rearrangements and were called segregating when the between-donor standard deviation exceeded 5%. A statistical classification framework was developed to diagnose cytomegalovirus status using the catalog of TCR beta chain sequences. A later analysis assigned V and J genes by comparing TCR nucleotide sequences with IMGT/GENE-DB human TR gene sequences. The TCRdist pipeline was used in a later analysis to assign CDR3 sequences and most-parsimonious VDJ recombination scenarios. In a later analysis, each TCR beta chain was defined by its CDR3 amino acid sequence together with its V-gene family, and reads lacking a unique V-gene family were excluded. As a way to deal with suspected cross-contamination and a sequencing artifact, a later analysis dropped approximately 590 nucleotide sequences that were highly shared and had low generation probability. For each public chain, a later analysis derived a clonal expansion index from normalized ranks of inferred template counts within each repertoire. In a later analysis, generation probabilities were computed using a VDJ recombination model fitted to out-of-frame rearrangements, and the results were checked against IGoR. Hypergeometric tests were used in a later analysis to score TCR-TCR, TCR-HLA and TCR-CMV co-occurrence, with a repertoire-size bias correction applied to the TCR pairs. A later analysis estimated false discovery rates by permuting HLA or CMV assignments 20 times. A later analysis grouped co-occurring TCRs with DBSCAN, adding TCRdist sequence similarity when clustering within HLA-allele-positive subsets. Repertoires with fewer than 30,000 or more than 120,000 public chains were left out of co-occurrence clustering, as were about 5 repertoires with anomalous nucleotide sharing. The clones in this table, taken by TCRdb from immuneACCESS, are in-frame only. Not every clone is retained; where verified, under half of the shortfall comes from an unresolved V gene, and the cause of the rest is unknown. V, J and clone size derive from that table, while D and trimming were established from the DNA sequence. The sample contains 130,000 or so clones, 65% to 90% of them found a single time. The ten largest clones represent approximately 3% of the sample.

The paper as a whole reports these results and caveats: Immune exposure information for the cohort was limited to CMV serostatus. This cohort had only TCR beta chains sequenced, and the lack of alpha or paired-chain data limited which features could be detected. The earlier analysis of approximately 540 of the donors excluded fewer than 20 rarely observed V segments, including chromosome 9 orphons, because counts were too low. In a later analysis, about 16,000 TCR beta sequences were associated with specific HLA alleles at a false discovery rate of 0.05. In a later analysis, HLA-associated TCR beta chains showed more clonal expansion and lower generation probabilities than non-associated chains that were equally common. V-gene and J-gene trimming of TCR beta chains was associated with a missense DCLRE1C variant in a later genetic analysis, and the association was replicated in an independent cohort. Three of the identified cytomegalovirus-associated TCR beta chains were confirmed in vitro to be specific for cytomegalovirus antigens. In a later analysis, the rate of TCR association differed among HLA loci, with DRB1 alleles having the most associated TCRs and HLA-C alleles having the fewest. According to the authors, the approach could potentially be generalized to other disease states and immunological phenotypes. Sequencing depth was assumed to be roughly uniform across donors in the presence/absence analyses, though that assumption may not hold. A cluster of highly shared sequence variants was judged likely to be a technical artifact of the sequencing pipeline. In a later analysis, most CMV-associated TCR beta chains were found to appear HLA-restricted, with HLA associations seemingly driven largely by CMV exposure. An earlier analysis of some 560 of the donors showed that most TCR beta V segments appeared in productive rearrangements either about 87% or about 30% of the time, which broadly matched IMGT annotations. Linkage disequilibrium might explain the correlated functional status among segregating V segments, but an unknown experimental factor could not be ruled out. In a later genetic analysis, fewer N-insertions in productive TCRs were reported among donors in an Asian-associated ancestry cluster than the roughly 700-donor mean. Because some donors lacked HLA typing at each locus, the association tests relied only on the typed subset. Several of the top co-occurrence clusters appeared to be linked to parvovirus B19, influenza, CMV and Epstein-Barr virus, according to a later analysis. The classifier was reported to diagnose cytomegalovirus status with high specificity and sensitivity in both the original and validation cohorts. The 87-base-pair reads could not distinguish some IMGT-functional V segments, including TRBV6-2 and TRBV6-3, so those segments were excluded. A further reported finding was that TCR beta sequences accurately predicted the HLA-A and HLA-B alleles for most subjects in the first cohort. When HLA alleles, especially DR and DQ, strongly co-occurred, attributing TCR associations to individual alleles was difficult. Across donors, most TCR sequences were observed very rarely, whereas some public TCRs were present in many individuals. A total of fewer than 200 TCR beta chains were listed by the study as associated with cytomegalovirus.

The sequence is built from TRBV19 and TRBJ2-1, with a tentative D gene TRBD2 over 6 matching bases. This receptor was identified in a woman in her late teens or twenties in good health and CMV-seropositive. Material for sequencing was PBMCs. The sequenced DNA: TGTGCCAGTAGTATAGTACTAGCCAATGAGCAGTTCTTC. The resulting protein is CASSIVLANEQFF.